Below, 2 T cell receptor beta chains from the same sample are listed, as sequenced in a study of T-cell reconstitution after alpha-beta-depleted transplantation in children. TCRbeta library preparation incorporated unique molecular identifiers. TCRdb re-called the PCR reads with MiXCR, one entry per CDR3 protein. In the table there are about 540,000 distinct CDR3 sequences, 15% to 20% of which are singletons. The sample in question was PBMCs from the stem cell graft donor, obtained from the stem cell graft. The receptors here all came from a human donor who donated a stem cell graft to a child with acute lymphoblastic leukemia.

This clonotype turned up a few times. The chain links TRBV27 to TRBJ1-6, with D unresolved. Trimming shortened V by 2 bases and J by 0 bases, and 8 bases separated the two germline ends. The V gene's germline CDR1 is MNHEY and CDR2 SMNVEV (reference sequence). The CDR3 runs to 16 residues. This chain's CDR3 is CASSLMVSSYNSPLHF. The CDR3 DNA reads TGTGCCAGCAGTTTAATGGTCAGCTCCTATAATTCACCCCTCCACTTT.

This chain uses TRBV7-9 with TRBJ2-1; 9 bases map to TRBD2. The V gene's germline CDR1 is SEHNR and CDR2 FQNEAQ (reference sequence). This CDR3 region has 14 residues. V dropped 0 bases and J dropped 9; count of bases not matched to a gene: 3. Here the CDR3 DNA reads TGTGCCAGCAGCTTAGCTAGCGGGAGATCTGAGCAGTTCTTC. Amino acid sequence: CASSLASGRSEQFF.